This TCR beta chain stems from a study of T cell responses to AZD1222 COVID-19 vaccine. Findings and limits, study-wide: Possibly, clonal diversity was underestimated; donors were largely white British and included more females. Unmutated regions of variants are reportedly targeted by nearly half of spike-specific TCRs. A rise in Spike-specific TCR breadth and depth followed two AZD1222 doses.

The CDR3 is 15 amino acids. CDR1 and CDR2 from the germline V gene are SNHLY and FYNNEI. Trimming cost V 4 bases and J 0 bases; bases outside gene matches: 1. Produced via immunoSEQ multiplex PCR; TCRdb's table is partial and in-frame only. The sample carries around 110,000 clones, almost 95% recorded once. About this clone: The target antigen is unknown.

This TCR was sampled from an adult who received the AZD1222 COVID-19 vaccine. The sequencing used peripheral blood, collected 28 days after the second AZD1222 dose. The chain links TRBV2 to TRBJ2-2, with TRBD1 identical over 8 bases. CDR3 in DNA: TGTGCCAGCAGTGCGGACAGGGCGAACACCGGGGAGCTGTTTTTT. Translated: CASSADRANTGELFF.